A selection of T cell receptor beta chains follows, all from one sample in a study of CD8 T cells in ankylosing spondylitis. In TCRdb, the 5' RACE reads were re-called with MiXCR into one record per CDR3 protein. The table lists around 88,000 distinct CDR3 sequences, around 9.4% of them singletons. Input material: blood, either unsorted or a sorted T cell fraction (not recorded which). Every receptor here comes from a male donor with ankylosing spondylitis or in good health (not recorded which). The CDR3 runs from the conserved cysteine through the conserved F or W. A D gene is named only where the DNA matches it firmly. Size tells how often a clone was seen (once, few, many) or the class of an expanded clone, and some rows leave it out.

V	J	D	size	DNA	CDR3
TRBV12-3/TRBV12-4	TRBJ1-2	TRBD1	many	TGTGCCAGCACCTTCGACAGGGCCGGTGGCTACACCTTC	CASTFDRAGGYTF
TRBV19	TRBJ2-1	NA	few	TGTGCCAGTAGTATTTCCCCCCTCCGGAGCTCCTACAATGAGCAGTTCTTC	CASSISPLRSSYNEQFF
TRBV19	TRBJ2-3	TRBD1	few	TGTGCCAGTAACGACAGGGCCCCAGATACGCAGTATTTT	CASNDRAPDTQYF
TRBV5-1	TRBJ2-3	NA	NA	TGCGCCAGCAGCTTGGTGGTCCTTAGTGACCCGGACACAGATACGCAGTATTTT	CASSLVVLSDPDTDTQYF
TRBV12-3/TRBV12-4	TRBJ2-3	NA	NA	TGTGCCAGCAGTTTCGCGCGACTATTAACAGATACGCAGTATTTT	CASSFARLLTDTQYF
TRBV5-1	TRBJ1-1	NA	many	TGCGCCAGCAGCTTGGGGGTAGGCAACACTGAAGCTTTCTTT	CASSLGVGNTEAFF
TRBV20-1	TRBJ2-5	NA	many	TGCAGTGCCCGGCCGGGGGGCGAGACCCAGTACTTC	CSARPGGETQYF
TRBV20-1	TRBJ1-5	TRBD1	many	TGCAGTGCAGAACAGGGGGCGATAAATCAGCCCCAGCATTTT	CSAEQGAINQPQHF
TRBV29-1	TRBJ2-3	NA	many	TGCAGCGTTGAAGATCAGGGGGAGGTAGATACGCAGTATTTT	CSVEDQGEVDTQYF
TRBV6-5	TRBJ2-7	TRBD1	many	TGTGCCAGCAGTTACCGGGACAGGGGGGCCTACGAGCAGTACTTC	CASSYRDRGAYEQYF
TRBV7-6	TRBJ2-7	NA	few	TGTGCCAGCAGCCTTTCCGGGACCGACTCCTACGAGCAGTACTTC	CASSLSGTDSYEQYF
TRBV12-3/TRBV12-4	TRBJ2-7	TRBD1	many	TGTGCCAGCAGCCCGACAGGGTTCTACGAGCAGTACTTC	CASSPTGFYEQYF
TRBV20-1	TRBJ1-5	NA	many	TGCAGTGCTAGAATCCTAGACAATCAGCCCCAGCATTTT	CSARILDNQPQHF
TRBV2	TRBJ1-2	NA	many	TGTGCCAGCAGTGAGAGTCCGAATTATGGCTACACCTTC	CASSESPNYGYTF
TRBV7-8	TRBJ2-1	TRBD1	many	TGTGCCAGCAGCTTAGGTGCAGGGGGCTTTCGAAATGAGCAGTTCTTC	CASSLGAGGFRNEQFF
TRBV27	TRBJ2-5	TRBD1	NA	TGTGCCAGCAGTAGGACAGGGTTGGTGGAGACCCAGTACTTC	CASSRTGLVETQYF
TRBV12-3/TRBV12-4	TRBJ2-7	TRBD2	many	TGTGCCAGCAGTTTTGGGGGGGTGGAGTACGAGCAGTACTTC	CASSFGGVEYEQYF
TRBV27	TRBJ1-5	TRBD1	many	TGTGCCAGCAGTTACAGGGGCAGGAACAATCAGCCCCAGCATTTT	CASSYRGRNNQPQHF
TRBV7-2	TRBJ1-1	TRBD1	few	TGTGCCAGCAGCCTAATCCAGGGGGCTGAAGCTTTCTTT	CASSLIQGAEAFF
TRBV12-3/TRBV12-4	TRBJ2-2	NA	few	TGTGCCAGCAGCCTACGCTTGACAGGGAACACCGGGGAGCTGTTTTTT	CASSLRLTGNTGELFF
TRBV15	TRBJ2-2	NA	many	TGTGCCACCAGCAGAGAGGTTGGGGGGTTTGGCACCGGGGAGCTGTTTTTT	CATSREVGGFGTGELFF
TRBV13	TRBJ2-2	NA	few	TGTGCCAGCAGCTTAGGAGACACCGGGGAGCTGTTTTTT	CASSLGDTGELFF
TRBV28	TRBJ2-4	NA	many	TGTGCCAGCAGTTTATTGGCGCAACCCGTAGCCAAAAACATTCAGTACTTC	CASSLLAQPVAKNIQYF
TRBV11-1	TRBJ2-3	TRBD2	many	TGTGCCAGCAGCTTTGGTACTCGGCCAGCGGGGGGCTATGGGGGCACAGATACGCAGTATTTT	CASSFGTRPAGGYGGTDTQYF
TRBV11-2	TRBJ2-2	TRBD2	many	TGTGCCAGCAGCTCTGGACTAGCGGGGAATTATGCCGGGGAGCTGTTTTTT	CASSSGLAGNYAGELFF
TRBV6-4	TRBJ2-1	NA	many	TGTGCCAGCAGTGGTCAGGGGGGCTCCTACAATGAGCAGTTCTTC	CASSGQGGSYNEQFF
TRBV12-3/TRBV12-4	TRBJ2-7	NA	many	TGTGCCAGCAGTTTGACAGGAAACTTGTACGAGCAGTACTTC	CASSLTGNLYEQYF
TRBV18	TRBJ1-1	NA	NA	TGTGCCAGCTCACCACCGGGGTTGTGGGGCAGGGAAGTGGGTACTGAAGCTTTCTTT	CASSPPGLWGREVGTEAFF
TRBV12-3/TRBV12-4	TRBJ2-7	NA	many	TGTGCCAGCAGTTTATTGGGGAACGAGCAGTACTTC	CASSLLGNEQYF
TRBV20-1	TRBJ2-3	NA	few	TGCTGTGCTAGTCCTGCGGAGATTCTTAGCACAGATACGCAGTATTTT	CCASPAEILSTDTQYF
TRBV20-1	TRBJ1-5	NA	many	TGCAGTGCTCTAGTCGACTACAGCACATATCAGCCCCAGCATTTT	CSALVDYSTYQPQHF
TRBV6-6	TRBJ2-1	NA	many	TGTGCCAGCTGTCCGGGACCTACGCTAAATGAGCAGTTCTTC	CASCPGPTLNEQFF
TRBV5-1	TRBJ2-1	NA	many	TGCGCCAGCAGCTTGGTAGGGCAGGTCTCCTACAATGAGCAGTTCTTC	CASSLVGQVSYNEQFF
TRBV6-2/TRBV6-3	TRBJ2-7	NA	few	TGTGCCAGCAGCAGCCCCAACTGGGAGGCCTACGAGCAGTACTTC	CASSSPNWEAYEQYF
TRBV7-9	TRBJ2-3	NA	many	TGTGCCAGCAGCCCCCCAGGGTCGCGGGGGCCCACAGATACGCAGTATTTT	CASSPPGSRGPTDTQYF
TRBV5-1	TRBJ1-1	NA	many	TGCGCCAGCAGCTTGGGCGCCGGGCCGATGAACACTGAAGCTTTCTTT	CASSLGAGPMNTEAFF
TRBV12-3/TRBV12-4	TRBJ2-3	TRBD2	NA	TGTGCCAGCAGTCCCCTCCTATCGCGGGGGGTGCCCAGCACAGATACGCAGTATTTT	CASSPLLSRGVPSTDTQYF
TRBV30	TRBJ2-5	NA	NA	TGTGCCTGGAAAAGGGCAGGCTCCCAAGAGACCCAGTACTTC	CAWKRAGSQETQYF
TRBV5-1	TRBJ2-7	NA	many	TGCGCCAGCAGCTTGAATATCTTAGCACCCGAGCAGTACTTC	CASSLNILAPEQYF
TRBV7-2	TRBJ2-7	NA	many	TGTGCCAGCAGCTTAGGGGGCGGGTACGAGCAGTACTTC	CASSLGGGYEQYF
TRBV4-2	TRBJ2-7	TRBD2	NA	TGTGCCAGCAGCCAAACTAGCGGGGGGGCCGTGCAGTACTTC	CASSQTSGGAVQYF
TRBV2	TRBJ2-1	TRBD2	NA	TGTGCCATCAGTGGACTAGCGGGGGGGCGGATACGCACCTACAATGAGCAGTTCTTC	CAISGLAGGRIRTYNEQFF
TRBV7-2	TRBJ2-1	TRBD1	few	TGTGCCAGCAGCTTAGGTCCTGGCGGGACAGGGTCGAATGAGCAGTTCTTC	CASSLGPGGTGSNEQFF
TRBV29-1	TRBJ2-7	NA	many	TGCAGCGTTAACAGGGCACCGGGACCTGAGCAGTACTTC	CSVNRAPGPEQYF
TRBV20-1	TRBJ1-5	TRBD1	many	TGCAGTGCTCCGCCGGGACAGGGGGCTCAGCCCCAGCATTTT	CSAPPGQGAQPQHF
TRBV12-3/TRBV12-4	TRBJ1-1	NA	few	TGTGCCAGCAGGCTCTTGGGGGGTGAAACTGAAGCTTTCTTT	CASRLLGGETEAFF